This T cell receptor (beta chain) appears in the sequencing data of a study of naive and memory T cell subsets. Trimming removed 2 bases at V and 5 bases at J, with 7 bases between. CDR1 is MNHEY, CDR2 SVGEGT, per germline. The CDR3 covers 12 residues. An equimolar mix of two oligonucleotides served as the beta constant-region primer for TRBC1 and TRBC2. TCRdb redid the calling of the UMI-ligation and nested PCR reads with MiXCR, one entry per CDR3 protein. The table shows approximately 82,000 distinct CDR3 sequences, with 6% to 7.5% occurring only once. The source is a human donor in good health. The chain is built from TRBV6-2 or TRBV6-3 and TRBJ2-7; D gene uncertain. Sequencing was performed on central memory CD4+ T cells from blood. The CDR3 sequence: CASSYIWDEQYF. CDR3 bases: TGTGCCAGCAGTTACATTTGGGACGAGCAGTACTTC.